This T cell receptor beta chain derives from a study of blood T cell repertoires in COVID-19. Whole-study context: T cells, B-cell-depleted T cells, or PBMCs supplied cDNA or gDNA.

This CDR3 has 13 residues. Trimming cost V 7 bases and J 4 bases; bases outside gene matches: 4. Germline CDR1 and CDR2: SQVTM and ANQGSEA. Clones were sequenced by immunoSEQ multiplex PCR, and TCRdb holds only the in-frame ones, with some missing. The sample lists 95,000 to 150,000 clones, around four fifths seen once, with approximately 25% in the top ten. The rearrangement joins TRBV29-1 to TRBJ1-2, with 12 bases matching TRBD1. This sequence originates from a human donor in a cohort sampled during active COVID-19. The specimen was peripheral blood. The CDR3 DNA sequence: TGCAGCGCCGGGACAGGGGGCGGCTATGGCTACACCTTC. As protein: CSAGTGGGYGYTF.